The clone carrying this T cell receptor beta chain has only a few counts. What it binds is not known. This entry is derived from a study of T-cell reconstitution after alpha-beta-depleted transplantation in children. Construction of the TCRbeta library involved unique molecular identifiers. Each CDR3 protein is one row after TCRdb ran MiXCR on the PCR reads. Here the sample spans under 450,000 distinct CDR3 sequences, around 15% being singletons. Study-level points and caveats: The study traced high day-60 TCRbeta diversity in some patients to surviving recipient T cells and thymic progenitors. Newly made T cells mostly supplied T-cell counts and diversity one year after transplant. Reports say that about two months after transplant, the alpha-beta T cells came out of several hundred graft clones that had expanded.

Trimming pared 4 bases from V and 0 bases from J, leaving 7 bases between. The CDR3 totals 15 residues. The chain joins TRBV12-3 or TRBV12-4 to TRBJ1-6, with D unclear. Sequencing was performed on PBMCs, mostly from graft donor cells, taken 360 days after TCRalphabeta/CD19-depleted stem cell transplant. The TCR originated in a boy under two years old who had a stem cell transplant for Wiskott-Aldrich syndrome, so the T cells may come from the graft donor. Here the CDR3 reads CASSSRSSYNSPLHF. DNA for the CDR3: TGTGCCAGCAGTTCCCGGAGCTCCTATAATTCACCCCTCCACTTT.